A few counts support the clone carrying this T cell receptor beta chain. This sample is part of a study of response to subunit inactivated influenza vaccine. The V and J ends lost 4 bases and 2 bases respectively, with 18 bases between them. CDR3 length: 16 residues. Germline CDR1 and CDR2: PRHDT and FYEKMQ (reference sequence). TCRdb re-called the RT-PCR reads through MiXCR, storing one row per CDR3 protein. The data hold about 570,000 distinct CDR3 sequences, with over 9% observed a single time. This sample was also put to use in a study of T cells expressing NK-cell markers. As reported in that work: Synthesis of TCR beta cDNA relied on 5'RACE template switching carrying UMIs. Investigators obtained TCR beta repertoires from sorted CD3+CD56+NKG2C+, CD3+CD56+NKG2C- and CD3+CD56-NKG2C+ T cells. There remained a lack of clarity about HCMV specificity of expanded NKG2C+ T cell clones.

The sequencing used PBMCs from blood, collected on the day of vaccination. The TCR originated in a man between 50 and 59 years old who received an inactivated influenza vaccine. The chain employs TRBV13 and TRBJ2-7, with D perhaps given as TRBD1 or TRBD2 (6 bases each). CDR3 protein: CASSSVGGDRPYEQYF. In DNA form, the CDR3 reads TGTGCCAGCAGCTCCGTCGGGGGTGACAGGCCCTACGAGCAGTACTTC.